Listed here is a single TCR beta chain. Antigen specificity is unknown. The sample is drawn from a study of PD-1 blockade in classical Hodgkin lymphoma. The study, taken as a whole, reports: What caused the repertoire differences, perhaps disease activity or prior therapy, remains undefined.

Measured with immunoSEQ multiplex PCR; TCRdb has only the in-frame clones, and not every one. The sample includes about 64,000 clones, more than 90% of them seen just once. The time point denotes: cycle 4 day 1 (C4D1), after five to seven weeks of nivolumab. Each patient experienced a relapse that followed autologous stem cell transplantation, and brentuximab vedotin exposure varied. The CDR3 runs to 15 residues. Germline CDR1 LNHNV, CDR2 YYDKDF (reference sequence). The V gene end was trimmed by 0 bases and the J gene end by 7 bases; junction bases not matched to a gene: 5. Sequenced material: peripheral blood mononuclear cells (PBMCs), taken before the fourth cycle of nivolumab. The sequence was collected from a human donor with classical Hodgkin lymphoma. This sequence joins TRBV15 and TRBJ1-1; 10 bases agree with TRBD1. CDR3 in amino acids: CATSRDQGQGNEAFF. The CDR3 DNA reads TGTGCCACCAGCAGAGACCAGGGACAGGGGAATGAAGCTTTCTTT.